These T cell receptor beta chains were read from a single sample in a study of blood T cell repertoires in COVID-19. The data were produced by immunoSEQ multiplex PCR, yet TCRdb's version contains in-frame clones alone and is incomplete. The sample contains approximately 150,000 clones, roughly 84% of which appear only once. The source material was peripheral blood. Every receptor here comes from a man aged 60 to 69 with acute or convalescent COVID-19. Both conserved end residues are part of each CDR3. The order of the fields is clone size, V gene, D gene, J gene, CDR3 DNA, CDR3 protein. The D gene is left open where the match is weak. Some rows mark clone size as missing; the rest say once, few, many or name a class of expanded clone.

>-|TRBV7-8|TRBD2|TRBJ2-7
TGTGCCAGCAGCCCCCTAGCGGGAGCGGTATACGAGCAGTACTTC
CASSPLAGAVYEQYF
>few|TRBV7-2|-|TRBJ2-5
TGTGCCAGCAGCTTACGTGTTCGGGGGGAGACCCAGTACTTC
CASSLRVRGETQYF
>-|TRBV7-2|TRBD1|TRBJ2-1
TGTGCCAGCAACTTCCGGACAGGATGGAATGAGCAGTTCTTC
CASNFRTGWNEQFF
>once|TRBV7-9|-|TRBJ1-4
TGTGCCAGCAGCTTAGGCGCAGGGGATGAAAAACTGTTTTTT
CASSLGAGDEKLFF
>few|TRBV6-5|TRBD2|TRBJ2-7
TGTGCCAGCAGCCTACTAGCGGGGGCCTCCTACGAGCAGTACTTC
CASSLLAGASYEQYF
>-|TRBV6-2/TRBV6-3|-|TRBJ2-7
TGTGCCAGCAGTTACGTCGTAAGGGGCGAGCAGTACTTC
CASSYVVRGEQYF
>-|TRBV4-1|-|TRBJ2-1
TGCGCCTCAGGGAACACCAATGAGCAGTTCTTC
CASGNTNEQFF
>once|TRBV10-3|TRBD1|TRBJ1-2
TGTGCCATCAGTGATCCGGGACAGGGTCTTGGCCATGGCTACACCTTC
CAISDPGQGLGHGYTF
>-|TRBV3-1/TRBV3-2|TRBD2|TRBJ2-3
TGTGCCAGCAGCCGGGACATGCGGGGGGGGTTAGATACGCAGTATTTT
CASSRDMRGGLDTQYF
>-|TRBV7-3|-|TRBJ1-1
TGTGCCAGCAGCAGCTCAGGGCCATTGAACACTGAAGCTTTCTTT
CASSSSGPLNTEAFF
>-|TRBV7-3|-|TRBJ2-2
TGTGCCAGCAGCTCGGGTCAGACCGGCAGGGAGCTGTTTTTT
CASSSGQTGRELFF
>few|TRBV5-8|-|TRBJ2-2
TGTGCCAGCAGCTTGGTTCGTGCGGTGAGATACACCGGGGAGCTGTTTTTT
CASSLVRAVRYTGELFF
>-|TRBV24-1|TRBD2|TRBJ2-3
TGTGCCACCAGTGGGGCTAGCGGGGGACGAGGCACAGATACGCAGTATTTT
CATSGASGGRGTDTQYF
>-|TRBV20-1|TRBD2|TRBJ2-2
TGCAGTGCTAGTCCCAGGGCGGGAGAATCATACGGGGAGCTGTTTTTT
CSASPRAGESYGELFF
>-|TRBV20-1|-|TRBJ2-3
TGCAGTGCCCTGAGCACAGATACGCAGTATTTT
CSALSTDTQYF
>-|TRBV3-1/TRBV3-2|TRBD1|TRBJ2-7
TGTGCCAGCAGAGACAGGGCCGTTCCCGAGCAGTACTTC
CASRDRAVPEQYF
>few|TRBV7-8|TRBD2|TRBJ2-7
TGTGCCAGCAGCTTATTCACTAGCGGGCGTGCCTACGAGCAGTACTTC
CASSLFTSGRAYEQYF
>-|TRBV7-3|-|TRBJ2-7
TGTGCCAGCAGCTTAACTCGTATGTTTAGCTCCTACGAGCAGTACTTC
CASSLTRMFSSYEQYF
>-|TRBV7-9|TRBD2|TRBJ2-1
TGTGCCAGCAGCTTACTAGCGGGAGTAGACTACAATGAGCAGTTCTTC
CASSLLAGVDYNEQFF
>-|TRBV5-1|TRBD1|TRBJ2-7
TGCGCCAGCAGCACTCTCCGGGACAGCGACGAGCAGTACTTC
CASSTLRDSDEQYF
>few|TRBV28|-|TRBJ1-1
TGTGCCAGCAGTTTATCAGGGATCGGGTACACTGAAGCTTTCTTT
CASSLSGIGYTEAFF
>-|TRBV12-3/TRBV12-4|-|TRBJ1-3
TGTGCCAGCAGTCTTCAGACAGACACCATATATTTT
CASSLQTDTIYF
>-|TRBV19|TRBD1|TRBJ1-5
TGTGCCAGTAGATCCGGGACAGTTGGCAATCAGCCCCAGCATTTT
CASRSGTVGNQPQHF
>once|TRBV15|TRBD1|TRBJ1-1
TGTGCCACCAGCCCCCAGGACAGGGGGGGAACTGAAGCTTTCTTT
CATSPQDRGGTEAFF
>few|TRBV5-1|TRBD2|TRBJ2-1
TGCGCCAGCAGCTTTCTAGCGGGAGTTCGGAATGAGCAGTTCTTC
CASSFLAGVRNEQFF
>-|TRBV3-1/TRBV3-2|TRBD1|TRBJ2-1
TGTGCCAGCAGCCTCCCGGGACAGGGAACCAATGAGCAGTTCTTC
CASSLPGQGTNEQFF
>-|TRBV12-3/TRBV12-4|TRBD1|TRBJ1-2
TGTGCCAGCAGTCCGGGACAGGGGTTGGGCTACACCTTC
CASSPGQGLGYTF
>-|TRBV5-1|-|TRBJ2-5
TGCGCCAGCCTAAGCTCTTACCAAGAGACCCAGTACTTC
CASLSSYQETQYF
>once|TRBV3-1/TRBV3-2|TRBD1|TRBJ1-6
TGTGCCAGCAGCCAAGGACAGGGGGCCCCGCGGGGGAATTCACCCCTCCACTTT
CASSQGQGAPRGNSPLHF
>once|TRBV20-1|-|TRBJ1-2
TGCAGTGCTAGTCCTGGACACATTTATGGCTACACCTTC
CSASPGHIYGYTF
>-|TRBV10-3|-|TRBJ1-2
TGTGCCATCAGTGAGAAGGCAGGAGGTAACTATGGCTACACCTTC
CAISEKAGGNYGYTF
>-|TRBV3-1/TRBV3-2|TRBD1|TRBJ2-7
TGTGCCAGCAGCCGTACAGGGGGCATCGACGAGCAGTACTTC
CASSRTGGIDEQYF
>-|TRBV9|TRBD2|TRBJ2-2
TGTGCCAGCAGCGTAGTTCCAGCGGGAGAGATCGGGGAGCTGTTTTTT
CASSVVPAGEIGELFF
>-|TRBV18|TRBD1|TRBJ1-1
TGTGCCAGCTCACCGACAGGGTCCACTGAAGCTTTCTTT
CASSPTGSTEAFF
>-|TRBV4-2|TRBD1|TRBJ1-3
TGTGCCAGCAGCCAGATACAGGGGCATAACGGAAACACCATATATTTT
CASSQIQGHNGNTIYF
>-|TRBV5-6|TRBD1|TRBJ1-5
TGTGCCAGCAGCTTGTTGGGACAGACCCATCAGCCCCAGCATTTT
CASSLLGQTHQPQHF
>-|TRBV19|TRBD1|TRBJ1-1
TGTGCCAGTAGTATAGTACCGGGACAGACTGAAGCTTTCTTT
CASSIVPGQTEAFF
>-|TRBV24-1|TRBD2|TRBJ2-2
TGTGCCACCAGCCGCAGCTTCCCGGGCGGGAGCGGGGAGCTGTTTTTT
CATSRSFPGGSGELFF
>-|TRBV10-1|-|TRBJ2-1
TGCGCCAGCAGTGAGCCGGGACTCAACAATGAGCAGTTCTTC
CASSEPGLNNEQFF
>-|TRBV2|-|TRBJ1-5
TGTGCCAGCAACGGACAGACCTCCAATCAGCCCCAGCATTTT
CASNGQTSNQPQHF
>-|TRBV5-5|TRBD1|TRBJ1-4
TGTGCCAGCAGCTTGGGGGTGGGACAGCTTGAAAAACTGTTTTTT
CASSLGVGQLEKLFF